The clone carrying this T cell receptor (beta chain) was recorded many times. These data are taken from a study of CD8+CD57+ T cells in acquired aplastic anemia. For CDR3 and TCR beta VDJ profiling, genomic DNA was the template used. TCRdb re-derived calls from the reads in MiXCR, one entry per CDR3 protein. The data contain about half a million distinct CDR3 sequences, roughly 34% of them singletons. Sequencing was done on patients that had shown CD8+CD57+ cell expansion by flow cytometry. The sequencing input was sorted CD4+, CD8+, or CD8+CD57+ T cells (not recorded which) from PBMCs. The TCR comes from a human donor with aplastic anemia.

The CDR3 here is CSAPKGRRTTNTEAFF. CDR3 bases: TGCAGTGCTCCCAAGGGACGCCGAACGACGAACACTGAAGCTTTCTTT. V usage is TRBV20-1 and J usage is TRBJ1-1, with a weak D call TRBD1 (5 bases). CDR3 length: 16 residues. Per germline, CDR1 DFQATT and CDR2 SNEGSKA (reference sequence). V lost 5 bases and J lost 1, with 20 bases in between.